This TCR beta chain stems from a study of cytomegalovirus exposure and HLA in healthy donors. A word on this clone: Its target is not known.

Study-wide results and limits: In an earlier analysis, most TCR beta V segments were productive about 87% or about 30% of the time. Reported findings show TCR beta sequences accurately forecast HLA-A and HLA-B alleles in most subjects. The authors assumed roughly uniform sequencing depth across donors for presence/absence analyses.

Germline trimming cut 2 bases from V and 6 bases from J; bases unmatched to any gene: 11. Germline V CDR1 and CDR2: SGHRS, YFSETQ. The CDR3 loop spans 15 amino acids. Researchers ran the PCR with 60 Vbeta and 13 Jbeta primers. Sequenced by immunoSEQ multiplex PCR; TCRdb stores in-frame clones only, minus some. This sample yields about 97,000 clones, of which around 77% are seen a single time; roughly 9.6% belongs to the top ten. The sequenced material came from PBMCs. The origin of this receptor is a male donor in good health and CMV-seropositive. The J gene is TRBJ2-7, the V gene TRBV5-1; 7 positions match TRBD2. Here the CDR3 reads CASSFGSSGISEQYF. The CDR3 nucleotides read TGCGCCAGCAGCTTTGGATCCAGCGGGATCTCCGAGCAGTACTTC. The entire variable domain, with the rest obtained from reference TRBV5-1 and TRBJ2-7, is as follows: KAGVTQTPRYLIKTRGQQVTLSCSPISGHRSVSWYQQTPGQGLQFLFEYFSETQRNKGNFPGRFSGRQFSNSRSEMNVSTLELGDSALYLCASSFGSSGISEQYFGPGTRLTVT.